One sample yielded the 22 T cell receptor beta chains listed below, sequenced in a study of vaccination effects on CD4 cells after COVID-19. Sequencing used immunoSEQ multiplex PCR; TCRdb keeps in-frame clones, though not all of them. The sample holds some 66,000 clones, approximately 79% seen once. Antigen specificity for these receptors is unknown. Upon completion of 10 to 11 days in culture, CD4+ T cells were isolated. Of the BNT162b2 and mRNA-1273 vaccines, participants received two doses of one or the other. The sample was CD4+ T cells from PBMCs cultured without peptide, taken after COVID-19 vaccination. All receptors derive from a human donor who received a COVID-19 vaccine.

The J gene is TRBJ1-1, the V gene TRBV6-2 or TRBV6-3; D uncertain. The V gene's germline CDR1 is MNHEY and CDR2 SVGEGT. Trimming removed 2 bases at V and 4 bases at J, with 11 bases between. The CDR3 has 14 residues. This CDR3 reads CASSYRVGFTEAFF. The CDR3, as DNA: TGTGCCAGCAGTTACAGGGTTGGGTTCACTGAAGCTTTCTTT.

V and J are TRBV4-1 and TRBJ1-2; maybe TRBD1 (6 bases). This CDR3 spans 16 amino acids. The germline CDR1 and CDR2 sequences are MGHRA and YSYEKL. Trimming cost V 0 bases and J 3 bases, with 14 bases left between them. Here the CDR3 reads CASSQDKPGAHYGYTF. The DNA for the CDR3 is TGCGCCAGCAGCCAAGATAAGCCAGGGGCTCACTATGGCTACACCTTC.

This clone was counted between two and nine times. The chain joins TRBV7-2 to TRBJ1-4; unclear D gene. The CDR3 is 11 amino acids. V was clipped by 2 bases and J by 12 bases, with 7 bases between them. Per germline, CDR1 SGHTA and CDR2 FQGNSA. The CDR3 DNA is TGTGCCAGCAGCTTACGGGGTGAACTGTTTTTT. This encodes CASSLRGELFF.

V and J are TRBV6-2 or TRBV6-3 and TRBJ2-7; TRBD2 is a possible D gene (6 bases). The germline V and J ends were trimmed by 4 bases and 0 bases, with 13 bases remaining between them. CDR3 length: 15 residues. Per the germline V gene, CDR1 is MNHEY and CDR2 is SVGEGT. This CDR3 reads CASSLGGASSYEQYV. CDR3 nucleotides: TGTGCCAGCAGTTTAGGAGGGGCGTCCTCCTACGAGCAGTACGTC.

The J gene is TRBJ1-4, the V gene TRBV3-1 (or the pseudogene TRBV3-2); D ambiguous. V lost 5 bases, J lost 3 bases, and 13 bases lay in between. Germline V gene lookup returns CDR1 LGHDT and CDR2 YNNKEL (reference sequence). The CDR3 contains 15 residues. The CDR3 coding sequence is TGTGCCAGCAGCGAGAGGAGCACCTCTAATGAAAAACTGTTTTTT. This sequence encodes CASSERSTSNEKLFF.

The gene calls are TRBV5-5 and TRBJ1-2; D remains unclear. Trimming left V 0 bases short and J 3 bases short, with 6 bases between. CDR3 size: 13 residues. Germline CDR1 is SGHKS and CDR2 is YYEKEE (reference sequence). The CDR3 bases are TGTGCCAGCAGCTTGGGCCAATACTATGGCTACACCTTC. Amino acids: CASSLGQYYGYTF.

CDR3 in DNA: TGTGCCAGCTCACCAGTCGACGATTTGAACACTGAAGCTTTCTTT. Its translation: CASSPVDDLNTEAFF. J is TRBJ1-1 and V is TRBV18; unclear D gene. Germline CDR1 KGHSH, CDR2 LQKENI. Between the trimmed V and J ends, which lost 2 bases and 0 bases, there was a span of 10 bases. This CDR3 comprises 15 residues.

The rearrangement joins TRBV14 to TRBJ1-3, with a possible D match to TRBD1 (5 bases). The CDR3 has 14 amino acids. From germline, CDR1 is SGHDN and CDR2 FVKESK. Trimming took 4 bases from V and 4 from J, leaving 11 bases between them. CDR3 loop: CASSRLGVGNTIYF. The DNA of the CDR3 is TGTGCCAGCAGCCGACTGGGGGTCGGAAACACCATATATTTT.

The chain links TRBV18 to TRBJ2-1; 7 positions match TRBD1. The CDR3 loop spans 15 amino acids. V shed 3 bases and J 8 bases; nucleotides not matched to a gene: 10. Germline CDR1 is KGHSH and CDR2 is LQKENI. CDR3 coding DNA: TGTGCCAGCTCACCCTCGCTGACAGGGAGCGATGAGCAGTTCTTC. Amino acids: CASSPSLTGSDEQFF.

The chain uses TRBV12-3 or TRBV12-4 and TRBJ2-4; 7 nucleotides line up with TRBD1. Trimming removed 11 bases from V and 6 bases from J; junction bases left unmatched: 10. CDR3 length: 13 residues. This CDR3 reads CAAGKGATNIQYF. The CDR3 DNA follows: TGTGCCGCTGGGAAGGGGGCAACAAACATTCAGTACTTC.

The V gene is TRBV5-1, the J gene TRBJ2-1; 7 bases match TRBD1. Unmatched junction bases numbered 6, after V lost 4 bases and J lost 8 bases. The germline V gene has CDR1 SGHRS and CDR2 YFSETQ. The CDR3 runs 13 residues. DNA of the CDR3: TGCGCCAGCAGCCTCAGACAGGGCGATGAGCAGTTCTTC. Encoded protein: CASSLRQGDEQFF.

By its share, this clone is medium-sized. The chain joins TRBV5-6 to TRBJ2-1, with D unclear. In germline, CDR1 is SGHDT, CDR2 YYEEEE. This CDR3 region has 12 residues. The V end lost 6 bases, the J end lost 2 bases, and 6 bases lay between the germline ends. This chain's CDR3 is CASMGTYNEQFF. The CDR3 DNA follows: TGTGCCAGCATGGGGACCTACAATGAGCAGTTCTTC.

This chain connects TRBV19 to TRBJ1-1, with TRBD1 as a possible D gene (5 bases). Trimming stripped 5 bases from V and 3 bases from J, with 13 bases between. This CDR3 spans 14 amino acids. Germline V gives CDR1 LNHDA, CDR2 SQIVND (reference sequence). The CDR3 region has the DNA TGTGCCAGTAGTTTGAGGGGAGGGGACACTGAAGCTTTCTTT. It is translated as CASSLRGGDTEAFF.

This clone showed up just a few times. V and J are TRBV6-2 or TRBV6-3 and TRBJ2-7, with a tentative D call TRBD1 (5 bases). The CDR3 covers 12 residues. V was trimmed by 6 bases and J by 1 base, leaving 7 bases between them. Looked up from germline, CDR1 is MNHEY and CDR2 is SVGEGT. The CDR3 nucleotides read TGTGCCAGCAGCGACAGTTCCTACGAGCAGTACGTC. Its protein is CASSDSSYEQYV.

This clone was counted between two and nine times. The rearrangement links TRBV4-2 to TRBJ1-1; TRBD1 matches at 9 bases. The CDR3 consists of 16 residues. V gave up 0 bases and J gave up 0 bases; unmatched junction bases: 2. Per the germline V gene, CDR1 is LGHNA and CDR2 is YNFKEQ. DNA for the CDR3: TGTGCCAGCAGCCAAGATCGGGACAGGGTGAACACTGAAGCTTTCTTT. This translates into CASSQDRDRVNTEAFF.

The V gene is TRBV9, the J gene TRBJ2-5; 12 bases match TRBD2. CDR1 and CDR2 from the germline V gene are SGDLS and YYNGEE. Trimming cost V 4 bases and J 1 base; bases outside gene matches: 5. The CDR3 is 16 residues long. CDR3 nucleotides: TGTGCCAGCAGCCCCATACTAGCGGGGGGCCAAGAGACCCAGTACTTC. This sequence encodes CASSPILAGGQETQYF. Variable domain in full (rest from reference TRBV9 and TRBJ2-5): DSGVTQTPKHLITATGQRVTLRCSPRSGDLSVYWYQQSLDQGLQFLIQYYNGEERAKGNILERFSAQQFPDLHSELNLSSLELGDSALYFCASSPILAGGQETQYFGPGTRLLVL.

This clone was found once. The rearrangement uses TRBV18 and TRBJ2-1; D might be TRBD1 (5 bases). The germline gives CDR1 KGHSH, CDR2 LQKENI. Trimming removed 3 bases at V and 0 bases at J, with 9 bases between. This CDR3 has 15 residues. In DNA form, the CDR3 reads TGTGCCAGCTCACCCGCAGGGATCTCCTACAATGAGCAGTTCTTC. Amino acids: CASSPAGISYNEQFF. Combining the CDR3 with reference TRBV18 and TRBJ2-1 gives the whole variable domain NAGVMQNPRHLVRRRGQEARLRCSPMKGHSHVYWYRQLPEEGLKFMVYLQKENIIDESGMPKERFSAEFPKEGPSILRIQQVVRGDSAAYFCASSPAGISYNEQFFGPGTRLTVL.

The chain joins TRBV5-5 to TRBJ1-1, with D tentatively TRBD1 (5 bases). The CDR3 is 14 amino acids. In germline, CDR1 is SGHKS, CDR2 YYEKEE (reference sequence). The V end was cut by 4 bases, the J end by 3 bases, with 13 bases between. CDR3 coding DNA: TGTGCCAGCAGCATACAGGTGGTCCACACTGAAGCTTTCTTT. Its protein is CASSIQVVHTEAFF.

The chain has TRBV9 and TRBJ2-5; D gene ambiguous. The V end was cut by 2 bases, the J end by 1 base, with 6 bases between. CDR1 SGDLS and CDR2 YYNGEE come from the germline V gene. The CDR3 has 13 amino acids. Written as DNA, the CDR3 is TGTGCCAGCAGCGTCGCCTCCCAAGAGACCCAGTACTTC. Protein: CASSVASQETQYF. Full variable domain (remainder filled in from reference TRBV9 and TRBJ2-5): DSGVTQTPKHLITATGQRVTLRCSPRSGDLSVYWYQQSLDQGLQFLIQYYNGEERAKGNILERFSAQQFPDLHSELNLSSLELGDSALYFCASSVASQETQYFGPGTRLLVL.

The chain is built from TRBV6-1 and TRBJ2-7, with no clear D. Germline CDR1 reads MNHNS; CDR2 reads SASEGT. V dropped 0 bases and J dropped 2 bases, with 11 bases sitting between them. The CDR3 has 15 amino acids. In nucleotides, the CDR3 is TGTGCCAGCAGTGAAGCCCCGGGTTCCCCCTACGAGCAGTACGTC. It yields the protein CASSEAPGSPYEQYV.

The chain carries TRBV4-1 and TRBJ2-5, with 10 bases identical to TRBD2. The ends lost 1 base at V and 13 bases at J; junction bases unmatched: 6. Germline V gene sequence: CDR1 MGHRA, CDR2 YSYEKL. The CDR3 is 13 residues long. CDR3 in DNA: TGCGCCAGCAGCCAAGCCCCTACTAGCGGGGCGTACTTC. It codes for CASSQAPTSGAYF.

This clone was recorded only once. The rearrangement uses TRBV6-5 and TRBJ2-3; 13 bases are shared with TRBD2. Germline V gene lookup returns CDR1 MNHEY and CDR2 SVGAGI. The CDR3 covers 15 residues. With V trimmed by 5 bases and J by 5 bases, 4 bases remained unmatched. CDR3 sequence reads: CASSLTSGGLDTQYF. The DNA for the CDR3 is TGTGCCAGCAGTCTGACTAGCGGGGGGTTAGATACGCAGTATTTT.